This T cell receptor beta chain was captured in a study of blood T cell repertoires in COVID-19. Clones were sequenced by immunoSEQ multiplex PCR, and TCRdb holds only the in-frame ones, with some missing. The repertoire holds fewer than 35,000 clones, with approximately 91% as singletons. Looked up from germline, CDR1 is SQVTM and CDR2 is ANQGSEA. Trimming pared 1 base from V and 8 bases from J, leaving 8 bases between. The length of the CDR3 is 11 residues. The source material was peripheral blood. The rearrangement links TRBV29-1 to TRBJ1-2; D unclear. This TCR was recovered from a woman aged 80 or older with active or convalescent COVID-19. The CDR3 loop reads CSVEVGAGYTF. The CDR3 DNA reads TGCAGCGTTGAAGTGGGAGCGGGCTACACCTTC.